One and the same sample provided the 31 T cell receptor beta chains below, sequenced in a study of OX40 agonist ivuxolimab in advanced cancers. The library was prepared using the immunoSEQ multiplex PCR assay. In TCRdb, the immuneACCESS table is reduced to in-frame sequences with V and J assigned. These tables do not hold every clone; where another copy was compared, an unresolved V gene accounts for under half, and the others remain unexplained. The sample includes 28,000 or so clones, with more than 85% observed a single time. Of the sample, around 21% falls within the top ten clones. This specimen consisted of CD4+ or CD8+ T cells sorted from blood, obtained in a trial of the OX40 agonist ivuxolimab. The receptors here all came from an adult with an advanced solid tumor such as melanoma, head and neck, liver or kidney cancer.

The CDR3, as DNA: TGTGCCAGCAGAGACCAGGGGGCGATCAACGAGCAGTACTTC. Translated, it gives CASRDQGAINEQYF. V and J are TRBV5-8 and TRBJ2-7; TRBD1 agrees at 8 bases. The CDR3 spans 14 residues. Germline V lookup: CDR1 SGHTS, CDR2 YDEGEE. The V segment lost 5 bases and the J segment 5 bases; nucleotides outside the gene matches: 9.

The V gene is TRBV28, the J gene TRBJ2-3; possible D gene TRBD1, 6 bases. Deletions cut 6 bases from V and 1 base from J, with 17 bases between. Germline lookup yields CDR1 MDHEN and CDR2 SYDVKM. This CDR3 is built from 16 residues. CDR3 region: CASSIPQGAGTDTQYF. CDR3 DNA sequence: TGTGCCAGCAGCATACCACAGGGCGCGGGCACAGATACGCAGTATTTT.

V usage is TRBV6-1 and J usage is TRBJ2-7, with D possibly TRBD1 on 6 matching bases. The CDR3 is 15 amino acids. The germline V and J ends were trimmed by 4 bases and 2 bases, with 15 bases remaining between them. Germline V gene lookup returns CDR1 MNHNS and CDR2 SASEGT. The CDR3 sequence is CASSVRTGHPYEQYF. CDR3 DNA: TGTGCCAGCAGTGTGAGAACAGGGCACCCCTACGAGCAGTACTTC.

This clone was observed a few times. The chain joins TRBV27 to TRBJ2-3, with D uncertain. The CDR3 has 15 amino acids. Trimming took off 11 bases at V and 0 bases at J, with 18 bases between the two ends. CDR1 and CDR2 from the germline V gene are MNHEY and SMNVEV (reference sequence). The CDR3 DNA reads as TGTGCCTGTCGGATAGGAGCAGCTAGCACAGATACGCAGTATTTT. Its protein product is CACRIGAASTDTQYF.

This chain joins TRBV9 and TRBJ2-3, with a possible D match to TRBD2 (7 bases). The V gene's germline CDR1 is SGDLS and CDR2 YYNGEE. V lost 4 bases, J lost 1 base, and 16 bases lay in between. The CDR3 spans 16 residues. The CDR3 sequence: CASSLRRGAGTDTQYF. The CDR3 DNA reads TGTGCCAGCAGCCTAAGACGGGGGGCGGGCACAGATACGCAGTATTTT. The variable domain in full, with the rest retrieved from reference TRBV9 and TRBJ2-3, is DSGVTQTPKHLITATGQRVTLRCSPRSGDLSVYWYQQSLDQGLQFLIQYYNGEERAKGNILERFSAQQFPDLHSELNLSSLELGDSALYFCASSLRRGAGTDTQYFGPGTRLTVL.

The V and J genes are TRBV10-2 and TRBJ2-2; D call uncertain. Per germline, CDR1 WSHSY and CDR2 SAAADI. The V end was cut by 2 bases, the J end by 6 bases, with 7 bases between. The CDR3 is 13 residues long. The CDR3 is CASSELRSGELFF. In DNA, the CDR3 is TGCGCCAGCAGTGAGCTGCGTTCCGGGGAGCTGTTTTTT.

This chain connects TRBV21-1 to TRBJ1-6; TRBD1 is the table's D call, not checked against the DNA. TRBV21-1 is an annotated pseudogene. The CDR3 spans 17 residues. The CDR3 bases are TGTGCCAGCCCGCAAGATTTACAGGTATTAGGGAATTCACCCCTCCACTTT. As protein: CASPQDLQVLGNSPLHF.

The rearrangement joins TRBV12-5 to TRBJ2-7, with D perhaps assigned TRBD1 or TRBD2 (5 bases each). Trimming shortened V by 6 bases and J by 5 bases, and 17 bases separated the two germline ends. CDR1 and CDR2 (germline): LGHNT, FRNRAP. CDR3 size: 14 residues. Written as DNA, the CDR3 is TGTGCTAGTGGCCGGGACGGACCTTTGGACGAGCAGTACTTC. Translated: CASGRDGPLDEQYF.

There are a few counts of this clone. The J gene is TRBJ2-7, the V gene TRBV5-8; perhaps TRBD2 as D (6 bases). This CDR3 is built from 15 residues. CDR1 and CDR2 from the germline V gene are SGHTS and YDEGEE. Trimming took 4 bases from V and 4 from J, leaving 18 bases between them. The CDR3 bases are TGTGCCAGCAGCCAGTCCGGGACTTTTTCTTACGAGCAGTACTTC. It is translated as CASSQSGTFSYEQYF.

The chain is built from TRBV7-3 and TRBJ1-5; 7 bases agree with TRBD1. CDR1 is SGHTA, CDR2 FQGTGA, per germline. J lost 2 bases, V lost 2 bases, and 9 bases had no gene match. The length of the CDR3 is 17 residues. The CDR3 protein is CASSLGRGKACNQPQHF. In nucleotides, the CDR3 is TGTGCCAGCAGCTTAGGCAGGGGGAAGGCGTGCAATCAGCCCCAGCATTTT.

This clone was seen just once. The chain joins TRBV19 to TRBJ1-1; D unresolved. V was cut by 0 bases and J by 9 bases, with 14 bases left in between. Germline V gene lookup returns CDR1 LNHDA and CDR2 SQIVND (reference sequence). The CDR3 is made up of 14 amino acids. The DNA for the CDR3 is TGTGCCAGTAGTATAGAGGGTTCAAGCAGGCAAGCTTTCTTT. Protein: CASSIEGSSRQAFF. Combining the CDR3 with reference TRBV19 and TRBJ1-1 gives the whole variable domain DGGITQSPKYLFRKEGQNVTLSCEQNLNHDAMYWYRQDPGQGLRLIYYSQIVNDFQKGDIAEGYSVSREKKESFPLTVTSAQKNPTAFYLCASSIEGSSRQAFFGQGTRLTVV.

V usage is TRBV19 and J usage is TRBJ1-3; D gene uncertain. CDR1 is LNHDA, CDR2 SQIVND, per germline (reference sequence). This CDR3 is built from 16 residues. V lost 5 bases and J 0 bases, leaving 14 bases between the germline ends. The DNA of the CDR3 is TGTGCCAGTAGTTTCCCGGGTCCCGACTCTGGAAACACCATATATTTT. Its protein is CASSFPGPDSGNTIYF. Based on the CDR3 plus reference TRBV19 and TRBJ1-3, the full variable domain is DGGITQSPKYLFRKEGQNVTLSCEQNLNHDAMYWYRQDPGQGLRLIYYSQIVNDFQKGDIAEGYSVSREKKESFPLTVTSAQKNPTAFYLCASSFPGPDSGNTIYFGEGSWLTVV.

This clone occurred once. The chain carries TRBV27 and TRBJ1-6; D gene uncertain. Germline V CDR1 and CDR2: MNHEY, SMNVEV (reference sequence). V was cut by 8 bases and J by 7 bases, with 18 bases left in between. The CDR3 loop spans 15 amino acids. The CDR3 DNA reads as TGTGCCAGCGGAGATGGGGTTGTGGAAAATTCACCCCTCCACTTT. Protein product: CASGDGVVENSPLHF.

V usage is TRBV6-5 and J usage is TRBJ2-7; the D gene is possibly TRBD2 (5 bases). Trimming removed 8 bases from V and 3 bases from J, with 5 bases in between. Germline V lookup: CDR1 MNHEY, CDR2 SVGAGI. CDR3 length: 10 residues. The CDR3 here is CASGGYEQYF. In DNA, the CDR3 is TGTGCCAGCGGAGGCTACGAGCAGTACTTC.

This sequence joins TRBV28 and TRBJ2-7, with 11 bases aligning to TRBD1. Trimming took 4 bases from V and 5 from J; bases not matched to a gene: 7. The CDR3 is 15 amino acids. Germline lookup yields CDR1 MDHEN and CDR2 SYDVKM. The CDR3 DNA reads TGTGCCAGCAGTTCTGTCCCGGGACAGGGGGACGAGCAGTACTTC. Amino acid sequence: CASSSVPGQGDEQYF.

This clone was picked up a small number of times. This chain connects TRBV4-1 to TRBJ2-1, with D possibly matching TRBD1 (5 bases). Germline assignment: CDR1 MGHRA and CDR2 YSYEKL. The CDR3 contains 14 residues. The V and J ends lost 0 bases and 10 bases respectively, with 13 bases between them. CDR3 DNA: TGCGCCAGCAGCCAAGATAGGGGATATGGGGAGCAGTTCTTC. Amino acid sequence: CASSQDRGYGEQFF.

This chain connects TRBV10-3 to TRBJ1-2, with 7 positions matching TRBD1. Looked up from germline, CDR1 is ENHRY and CDR2 is SYGVKD. The CDR3 covers 13 residues. The ends lost 4 bases at V and 8 bases at J; junction bases unmatched: 7. The CDR3 here is CAISGQGTEGYTF. The DNA for the CDR3 is TGTGCCATCAGTGGGCAGGGGACAGAGGGCTACACCTTC.

The chain links TRBV5-1 to TRBJ2-7; 8 bases agree with TRBD1. The CDR3 has 15 residues. Germline loops: CDR1 SGHRS, CDR2 YFSETQ. The J segment lost 1 base and the V segment lost 0 bases, leaving 3 bases of the junction unmatched. CDR3 residues: CASSLGQGASYEQYF. CDR3 sequence (DNA): TGCGCCAGCAGCTTGGGGCAGGGGGCATCCTACGAGCAGTACTTC.

To note about this clone: Other DNA sequences from this sample encode an identical CDR3 as well. V and J are TRBV6-1 and TRBJ1-2, with TRBD1 identical over 8 bases. The germline V gene has CDR1 MNHNS and CDR2 SASEGT. There are 15 residues in the CDR3. V shed 8 bases and J 4 bases; nucleotides not matched to a gene: 12. In DNA form, the CDR3 reads TGTGCCAGCCGGGTCGGACAGGGAATTAGCTATGGCTACACCTTC. Protein product: CASRVGQGISYGYTF.

The V call is TRBV28, the J call TRBJ2-1; no clear D. Looked up from germline, CDR1 is MDHEN and CDR2 is SYDVKM. V was clipped by 3 bases and J by 5 bases, with 5 bases between them. The CDR3 contains 12 residues. The CDR3 is CASSFLNNEQFF. The CDR3 region has the DNA TGTGCCAGCAGTTTTCTCAACAATGAGCAGTTCTTC.

This chain uses TRBV28 with TRBJ1-2, with a weak D call TRBD1 (5 bases). CDR1 is MDHEN and CDR2 is SYDVKM in the germline V gene. V lost 2 bases and J 2 bases, leaving 12 bases between the germline ends. This CDR3 comprises 15 residues. In DNA, the CDR3 is TGTGCCAGCAGTTTACTGGAAGAGGGGAACTATGGCTACACCTTC. Translating it yields CASSLLEEGNYGYTF.

The gene calls are TRBV27 and TRBJ1-2; 7 bases match TRBD1. V dropped 0 bases and J dropped 4; count of bases not matched to a gene: 5. This CDR3 has 15 residues. Germline values: CDR1 MNHEY, CDR2 SMNVEV (reference sequence). The CDR3 protein is CASSLSTGTVYGYTF. The CDR3 DNA follows: TGTGCCAGCAGTTTATCGACCGGGACAGTCTATGGCTACACCTTC.

V is TRBV6-1 and J is TRBJ2-7; 8 positions agree with TRBD1. The CDR3 has 13 residues. With V trimmed by 5 bases and J by 3 bases, 3 bases remained unmatched. Germline lookup yields CDR1 MNHNS and CDR2 SASEGT. The CDR3 is CASSLTGDYEQYF. CDR3 DNA sequence: TGTGCCAGCAGTCTGACAGGGGACTACGAGCAGTACTTC.

The chain links TRBV27 to TRBJ2-7, with D perhaps matching TRBD2 (6 bases). This CDR3 has 13 amino acids. V lost 9 bases and J 0 bases, leaving 12 bases between the germline ends. Germline-derived CDR1 and CDR2 are MNHEY and SMNVEV (reference sequence). CDR3 protein: CASAAGSSYEQYF. DNA of the CDR3: TGTGCCAGTGCCGCGGGGAGCTCCTACGAGCAGTACTTC.

This clone was observed once. This sequence joins TRBV5-1 and TRBJ2-2, with D perhaps TRBD1 or TRBD2 (5 bases each). Germline CDR1 reads SGHRS; CDR2 reads YFSETQ. V was pared by 2 bases and J by 3 bases, with 14 bases between. The CDR3 contains 16 residues. The CDR3 reads CASSFSRDLYTGELFF. In DNA form, the CDR3 reads TGCGCCAGCAGCTTCAGCAGGGACCTGTACACCGGGGAGCTGTTTTTT.

The rearrangement links TRBV11-2 to TRBJ2-7; D is possibly TRBD1 (5 bases). Germline V gene sequence: CDR1 SGHAT, CDR2 FQNNGV. The length of the CDR3 is 15 residues. Trimming removed 5 bases at V and 1 base at J, with 15 bases between. CDR3 bases: TGTGCCAGCAGCCCGGCGGCAGGGCCATCCTACGAGCAGTACTTC. It encodes CASSPAAGPSYEQYF.

V gene TRBV30 combines with J gene TRBJ2-5; possibly TRBD1 or TRBD2 for D (7 bases each). The germline CDR1 and CDR2 sequences are GTSNPN and SVGIG (reference sequence). The CDR3 spans 14 residues. V shed 4 bases and J shed 2 bases, with 14 bases lying between them. The CDR3 DNA reads TGTGCCTGGATCCAGGGGGGGCCTCAAGAGACCCAGTACTTC. Translation: CAWIQGGPQETQYF.

The chain uses TRBV10-3 and TRBJ2-5; D could derive from TRBD1 or TRBD2 (5 bases each). Germline V lookup: CDR1 ENHRY, CDR2 SYGVKD. The CDR3 sequence is 14 residues long. V lost 7 bases, J lost 5 bases, and 17 bases lay in between. This CDR3 is CAITTGPTEETQYF. Written as DNA, the CDR3 is TGTGCCATCACCACGGGACCGACGGAGGAGACCCAGTACTTC.

This clone was detected only a few times. The CDR3: CASSAGTSGYNEQFF. In nucleotides, the CDR3 is TGTGCCAGCAGCGCGGGGACTAGCGGCTACAATGAGCAGTTCTTC. The chain has TRBV6-5 and TRBJ2-1; TRBD2 matches at 11 bases. After removal of 6 bases from V and 3 bases from J, the junction contained 4 bases not matched to a gene. CDR1 is MNHEY and CDR2 is SVGAGI in the germline V gene. This CDR3 is 15 amino acids long.

V gene TRBV19 combines with J gene TRBJ1-2; 7 bases match TRBD1. The CDR3 has 15 amino acids. Germline CDR1 is LNHDA and CDR2 is SQIVND (reference sequence). The ends lost 1 base at V and 4 bases at J; junction bases unmatched: 6. The CDR3 DNA sequence: TGTGCCAGTAGTATAGGCGCGACAGGGATCTATGGCTACACCTTC. Encoded protein: CASSIGATGIYGYTF. Complete variable domain (other parts from reference TRBV19 and TRBJ1-2): DGGITQSPKYLFRKEGQNVTLSCEQNLNHDAMYWYRQDPGQGLRLIYYSQIVNDFQKGDIAEGYSVSREKKESFPLTVTSAQKNPTAFYLCASSIGATGIYGYTFGSGTRLTVV.

The chain carries TRBV5-4 and TRBJ2-7; tentatively, D is TRBD1 (5 bases). V was shortened by 1 base and J by 6 bases, with 5 bases between the two germline ends. CDR3 length: 11 amino acids. The germline V gene has CDR1 SGHNT and CDR2 YYREEE (reference sequence). The CDR3 sequence is CASSLRGEQYF. For the CDR3, the DNA is TGTGCCAGCAGCTTGAGGGGCGAGCAGTACTTC.